The 11 T cell receptor beta chains listed next were all sequenced from one sample in a study of blood T cell repertoires in COVID-19. Sequenced by immunoSEQ multiplex PCR; TCRdb stores in-frame clones only, minus some. Counted here are over 150,000 clones, about 80% occurring once; the ten biggest clones make up around 7%. Material: PBMCs or T cells enriched from blood (not recorded which). Receptors were obtained from a man aged 35-49 years who had recovered from COVID-19.

The chain has TRBV6-5 and TRBJ1-1; D ambiguous. Germline V lookup: CDR1 MNHEY, CDR2 SVGAGI. V lost 6 bases and J 5 bases, leaving 10 bases between the germline ends. CDR3 length: 12 residues. CDR3 protein: CASSRIQTEAFF. The CDR3 region has the DNA TGTGCCAGCAGCAGGATCCAAACTGAAGCTTTCTTT.

This chain joins TRBV5-8 and TRBJ2-5; TRBD2 might be the D (5 bases). The CDR3 sequence is 18 residues long. CDR1 SGHTS and CDR2 YDEGEE come from the germline V gene. The V gene lost 2 bases and the J gene lost 2 bases, with 22 bases spanning the gap. CDR3 loop: CASSFLRSGLGPQETQYF. Written as DNA, the CDR3 is TGTGCCAGCAGCTTCTTGCGGTCGGGGTTGGGTCCACAAGAGACCCAGTACTTC. The full variable domain, its missing parts supplied by reference TRBV5-8 and TRBJ2-5, is EAGVTQSPTHLIKTRGQQATLRCSPISGHTSVYWYQQALGLGLQFLLWYDEGEERNRGNFPPRFSGRQFPNYSSELNVNALELEDSALYLCASSFLRSGLGPQETQYFGPGTRLLVL.

The J gene is TRBJ1-1, the V gene TRBV18, with D perhaps matching TRBD1 (6 bases). The CDR3 loop spans 14 amino acids. Germline assignment: CDR1 KGHSH and CDR2 LQKENI. V was trimmed by 3 bases and J by 4 bases, leaving 12 bases between them. CDR3: CASSPADSSTEAFF. CDR3 DNA sequence: TGTGCCAGCTCACCGGCGGACAGCAGCACTGAAGCTTTCTTT.

This clone appeared a single time. The rearrangement links TRBV2 to TRBJ1-2, with 9 bases identical to TRBD1. V lost 3 bases to trimming and J lost 5 bases; unmatched junction nucleotides: 13. Germline assignment: CDR1 SNHLY and CDR2 FYNNEI. The length of the CDR3 is 17 residues. The CDR3 bases are TGTGCCAGCAGTGACCGGAAACTGGGACAGGGTACTTATGGCTACACCTTC. Encoded protein: CASSDRKLGQGTYGYTF.

A single count supports this clone. The CDR3 sequence: CASSYSLSMNTEAFF. DNA for the CDR3: TGTGCCAGCAGTTACTCGTTGAGCATGAACACTGAAGCTTTCTTT. The genes are TRBV6-5 and TRBJ1-1, with D unresolved. This CDR3 spans 15 amino acids. The V end lost 0 bases, the J end lost 0 bases, and 8 bases lay between the germline ends. Germline CDR1 MNHEY, CDR2 SVGAGI.

This chain connects TRBV19 to TRBJ1-5; D possibly corresponds to TRBD1 (6 bases). Germline V gene data show CDR1 as LNHDA and CDR2 as SQIVND (reference sequence). This CDR3 has 16 residues. Trimming took off 9 bases at V and 6 bases at J, with 24 bases between the two ends. The chain's CDR3 is CASQPTAGTNVQPQHF. CDR3 nucleotides: TGTGCCAGCCAGCCAACTGCCGGGACAAATGTTCAGCCCCAGCATTTT.

V usage is TRBV4-1 and J usage is TRBJ1-3; 7 positions match TRBD1. J lost 4 bases, V lost 3 bases, and 15 bases had no gene match. The CDR3 has 18 amino acids. Germline assignment: CDR1 MGHRA and CDR2 YSYEKL. CDR3 residues: CASSHRQGTFSEGNTIYF. The CDR3 region has the DNA TGCGCCAGCAGCCACCGACAGGGCACTTTCTCTGAGGGAAACACCATATATTTT.

The V call is TRBV28, the J call TRBJ2-7; 7 bases align to TRBD1. Per the germline V gene, CDR1 is MDHEN and CDR2 is SYDVKM. The CDR3 extends over 15 amino acids. Trimming removed 3 bases from V and 2 bases from J; junction bases left unmatched: 7. CDR3 protein: CASSLGQYDPYEQYF. The CDR3 DNA reads TGTGCCAGCAGTTTGGGACAGTATGACCCCTACGAGCAGTACTTC.

The chain employs TRBV29-1 and TRBJ2-3; D might be TRBD2 (6 bases). The CDR3 runs to 15 residues. With 4 bases removed from V and 0 bases from J, the gap between germline ends came to 14 bases. Looked up from germline, CDR1 is SQVTM and CDR2 is ANQGSEA. CDR3 amino acids: CSVAVGGTSTDTQYF. CDR3 coding DNA: TGCAGCGTTGCAGTTGGGGGGACGAGCACAGATACGCAGTATTTT.

On this clone itself: A junction end diverges from the germline sequence, so it may reflect a read error. The chain uses TRBV30 and TRBJ1-1, with TRBD1 as a possible D gene (5 bases). The CDR3 loop spans 15 amino acids. Germline CDR1 reads GTSNPN; CDR2 reads SVGIG (reference sequence). The CDR3 DNA follows: TGTGCCTGGAGTCTTGGGGGAGGAGCGAACACTGAAACTTTCTTT. Translated: CAWSLGGGANTETFF.

V and J are TRBV4-1 and TRBJ2-7; 7 positions match TRBD1. The germline V gene has CDR1 MGHRA and CDR2 YSYEKL. The CDR3 consists of 18 residues. Trimming removed 4 bases from V and 2 bases from J; junction bases left unmatched: 17. CDR3 residues: CASSPGRAVTGLAYEQYF. For the CDR3, the DNA is TGCGCCAGCAGCCCGGGACGAGCCGTGACAGGGTTGGCCTACGAGCAGTACTTC.